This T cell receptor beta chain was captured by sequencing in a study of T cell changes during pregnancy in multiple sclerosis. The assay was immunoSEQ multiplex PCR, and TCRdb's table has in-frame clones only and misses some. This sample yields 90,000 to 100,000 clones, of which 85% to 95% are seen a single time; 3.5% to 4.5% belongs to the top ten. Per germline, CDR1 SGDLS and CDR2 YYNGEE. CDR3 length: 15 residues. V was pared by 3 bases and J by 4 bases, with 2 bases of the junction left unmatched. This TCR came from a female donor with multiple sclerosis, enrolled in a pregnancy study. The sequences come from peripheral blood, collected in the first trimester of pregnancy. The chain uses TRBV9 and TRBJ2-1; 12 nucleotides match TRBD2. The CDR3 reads CASSAGTSGYNEQFF. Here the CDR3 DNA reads TGTGCCAGCAGCGCCGGGACTAGCGGGTACAATGAGCAGTTCTTC.